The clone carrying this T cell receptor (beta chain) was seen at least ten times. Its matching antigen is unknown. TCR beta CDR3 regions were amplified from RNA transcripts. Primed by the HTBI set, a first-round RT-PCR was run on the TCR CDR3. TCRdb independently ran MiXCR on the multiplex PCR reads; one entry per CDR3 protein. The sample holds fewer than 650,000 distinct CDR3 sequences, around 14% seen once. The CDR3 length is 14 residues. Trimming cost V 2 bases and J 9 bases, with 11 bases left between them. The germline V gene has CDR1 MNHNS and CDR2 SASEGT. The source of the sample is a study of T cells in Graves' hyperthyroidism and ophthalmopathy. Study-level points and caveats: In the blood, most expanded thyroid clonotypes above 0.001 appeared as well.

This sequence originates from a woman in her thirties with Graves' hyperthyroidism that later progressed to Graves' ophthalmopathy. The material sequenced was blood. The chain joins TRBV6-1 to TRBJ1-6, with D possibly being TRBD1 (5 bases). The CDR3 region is CASSEREGRSPLHF. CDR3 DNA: TGTGCCAGCAGTGAAAGGGAGGGGCGTTCACCCCTCCACTTT.